Reported below is one TCR beta chain. As yet, its antigen is unknown. This entry is derived from a study of regulatory T cells in long-lasting Graves disease. As to time point: persistent/refractory GD, antithyroid drugs over 5 years with positive TRAb. PBMCs provided the RNA from which the TCR library was made. Assembly of TCR beta libraries relied on iRepertoire HTBI primers together with Arm-PCR of CDR3 regions. TCRdb itself ran the multiplex PCR reads through MiXCR, one entry per CDR3 protein. The table shows around 500,000 distinct CDR3 sequences, with more than 20% occurring only once. The CDR3 covers 14 residues. J was trimmed by 6 bases and V by 0 bases; bases with no gene match: 2. Germline values: CDR1 SGHRS, CDR2 YFSETQ. Findings and limits, study-wide: Patients with persistent disease showed a bias toward TRBV28, TRBJ1-2 and TRBJ2-5. Those with persistent Graves' had less TCR diversity than newly diagnosed patients.

The genes are TRBV5-1 and TRBJ1-4, with 7 bases fitting TRBD1. The sequencing used peripheral blood mononuclear cells (PBMCs), collected when the disease was refractory, from a patient treated with antithyroid drugs. This receptor was obtained from a female donor with Graves disease. The CDR3 DNA follows: TGCGCCAGCAGCTTGGTAGGGGGCGATGAAAAACTGTTTTTT. Its protein is CASSLVGGDEKLFF.